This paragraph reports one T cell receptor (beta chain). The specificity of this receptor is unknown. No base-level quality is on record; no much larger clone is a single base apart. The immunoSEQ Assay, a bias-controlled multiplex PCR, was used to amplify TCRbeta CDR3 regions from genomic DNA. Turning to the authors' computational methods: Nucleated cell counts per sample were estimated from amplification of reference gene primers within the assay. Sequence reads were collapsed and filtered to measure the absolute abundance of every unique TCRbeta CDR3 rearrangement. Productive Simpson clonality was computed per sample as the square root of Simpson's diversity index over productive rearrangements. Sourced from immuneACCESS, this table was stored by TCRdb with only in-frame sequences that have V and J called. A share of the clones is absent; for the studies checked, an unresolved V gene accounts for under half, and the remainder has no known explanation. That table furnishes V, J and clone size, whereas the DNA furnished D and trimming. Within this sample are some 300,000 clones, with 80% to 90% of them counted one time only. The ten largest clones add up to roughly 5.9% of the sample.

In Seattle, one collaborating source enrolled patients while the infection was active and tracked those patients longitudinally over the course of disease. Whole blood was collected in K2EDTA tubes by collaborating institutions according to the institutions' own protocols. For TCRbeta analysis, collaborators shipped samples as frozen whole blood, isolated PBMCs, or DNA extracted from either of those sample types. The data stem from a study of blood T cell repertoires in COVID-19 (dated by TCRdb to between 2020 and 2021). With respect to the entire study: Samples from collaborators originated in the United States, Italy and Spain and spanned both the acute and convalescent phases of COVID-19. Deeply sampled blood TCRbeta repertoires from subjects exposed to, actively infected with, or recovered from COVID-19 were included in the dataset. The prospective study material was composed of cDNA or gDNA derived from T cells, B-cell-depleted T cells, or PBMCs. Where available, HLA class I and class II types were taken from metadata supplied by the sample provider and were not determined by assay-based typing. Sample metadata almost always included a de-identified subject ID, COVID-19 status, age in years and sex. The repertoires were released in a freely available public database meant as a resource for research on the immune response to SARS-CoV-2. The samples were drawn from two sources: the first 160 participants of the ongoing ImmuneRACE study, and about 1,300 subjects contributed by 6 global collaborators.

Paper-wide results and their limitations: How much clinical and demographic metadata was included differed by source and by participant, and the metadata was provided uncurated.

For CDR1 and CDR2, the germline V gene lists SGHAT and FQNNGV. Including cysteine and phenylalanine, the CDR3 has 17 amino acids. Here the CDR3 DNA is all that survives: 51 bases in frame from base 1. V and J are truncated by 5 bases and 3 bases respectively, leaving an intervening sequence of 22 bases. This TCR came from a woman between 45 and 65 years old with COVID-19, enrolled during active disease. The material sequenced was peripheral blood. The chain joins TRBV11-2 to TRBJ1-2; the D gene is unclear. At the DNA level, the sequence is TGTGCCAGCAGCCCCCGATCATACCAGACTACCTACTATGGCTACACCTTC. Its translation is CASSPRSYQTTYYGYTF.